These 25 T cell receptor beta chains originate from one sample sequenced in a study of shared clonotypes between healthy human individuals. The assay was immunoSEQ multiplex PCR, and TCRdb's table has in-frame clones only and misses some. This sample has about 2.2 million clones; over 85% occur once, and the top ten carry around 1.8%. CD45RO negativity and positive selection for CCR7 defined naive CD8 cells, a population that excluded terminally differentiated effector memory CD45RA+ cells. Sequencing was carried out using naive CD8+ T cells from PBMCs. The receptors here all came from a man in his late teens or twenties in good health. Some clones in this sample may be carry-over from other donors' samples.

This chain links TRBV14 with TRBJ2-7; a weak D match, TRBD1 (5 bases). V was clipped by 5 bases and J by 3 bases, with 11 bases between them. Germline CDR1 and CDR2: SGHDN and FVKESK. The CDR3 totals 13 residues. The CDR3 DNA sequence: TGTGCCAGCAGCTGGGGCGACAACTACGAGCAGTACTTC. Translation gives CASSWGDNYEQYF.

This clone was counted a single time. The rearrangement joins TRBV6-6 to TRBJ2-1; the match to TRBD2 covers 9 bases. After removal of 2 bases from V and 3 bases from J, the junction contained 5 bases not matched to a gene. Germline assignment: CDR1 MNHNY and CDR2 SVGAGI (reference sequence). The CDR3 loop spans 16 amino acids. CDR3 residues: CASSYALAGHYNEQFF. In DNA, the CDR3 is TGTGCCAGCAGTTACGCCCTAGCGGGGCACTACAATGAGCAGTTCTTC.

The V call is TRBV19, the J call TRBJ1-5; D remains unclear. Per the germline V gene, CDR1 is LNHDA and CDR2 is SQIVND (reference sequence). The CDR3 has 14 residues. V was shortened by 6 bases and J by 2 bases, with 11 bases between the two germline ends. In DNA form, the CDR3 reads TGTGCCAGTAGAGGGAGTATGGGCAATCAGCCCCAGCATTTT. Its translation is CASRGSMGNQPQHF. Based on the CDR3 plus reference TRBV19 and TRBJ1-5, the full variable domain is DGGITQSPKYLFRKEGQNVTLSCEQNLNHDAMYWYRQDPGQGLRLIYYSQIVNDFQKGDIAEGYSVSREKKESFPLTVTSAQKNPTAFYLCASRGSMGNQPQHFGDGTRLSIL.

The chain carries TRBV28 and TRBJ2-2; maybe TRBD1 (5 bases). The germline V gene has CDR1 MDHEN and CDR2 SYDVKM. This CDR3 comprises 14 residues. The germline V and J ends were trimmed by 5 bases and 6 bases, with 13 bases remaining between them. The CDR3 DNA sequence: TGTGCCAGCAGTCCCACCAGGGTCGCCGGGGAGCTGTTTTTT. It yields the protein CASSPTRVAGELFF.

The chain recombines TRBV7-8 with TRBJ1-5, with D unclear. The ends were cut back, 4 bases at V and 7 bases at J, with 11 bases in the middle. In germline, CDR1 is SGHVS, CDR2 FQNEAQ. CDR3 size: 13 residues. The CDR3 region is CASSSSGRQPQHF. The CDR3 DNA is TGTGCCAGCAGCTCCAGTGGGCGGCAGCCCCAGCATTTT.

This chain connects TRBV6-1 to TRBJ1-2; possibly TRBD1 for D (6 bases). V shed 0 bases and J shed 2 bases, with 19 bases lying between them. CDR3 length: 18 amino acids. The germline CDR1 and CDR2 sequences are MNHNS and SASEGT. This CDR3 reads CASSEARHRVGGNYGYTF. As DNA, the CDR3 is TGTGCCAGCAGTGAAGCACGCCACCGGGTAGGGGGAAACTATGGCTACACCTTC.

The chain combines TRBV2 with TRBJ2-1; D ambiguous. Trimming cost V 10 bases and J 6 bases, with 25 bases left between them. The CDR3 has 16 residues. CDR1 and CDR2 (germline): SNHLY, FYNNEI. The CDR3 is CATIASSRDGRNEQFF. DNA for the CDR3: TGTGCCACCATAGCTTCTTCCCGAGACGGACGCAATGAGCAGTTCTTC.

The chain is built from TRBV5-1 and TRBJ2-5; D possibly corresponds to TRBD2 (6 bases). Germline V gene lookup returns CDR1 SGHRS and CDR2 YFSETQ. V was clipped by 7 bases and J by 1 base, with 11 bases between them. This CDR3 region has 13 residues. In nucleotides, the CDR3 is TGCGCCAGCTGCGGAGGGGCCCAAGAGACCCAGTACTTC. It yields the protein CASCGGAQETQYF.

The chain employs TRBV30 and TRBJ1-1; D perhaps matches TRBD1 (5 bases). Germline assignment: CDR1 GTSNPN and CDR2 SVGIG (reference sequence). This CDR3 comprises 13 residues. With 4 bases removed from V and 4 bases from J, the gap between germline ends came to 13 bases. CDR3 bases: TGTGCCTGGATCCAACGAGGGGCCACTGAAGCTTTCTTT. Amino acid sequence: CAWIQRGATEAFF.

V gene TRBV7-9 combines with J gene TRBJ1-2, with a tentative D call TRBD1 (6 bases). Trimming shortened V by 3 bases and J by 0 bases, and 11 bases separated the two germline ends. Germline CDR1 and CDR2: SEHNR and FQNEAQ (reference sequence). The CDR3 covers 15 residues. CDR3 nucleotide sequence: TGTGCCAGCAGCTTGGGGCGGACAGCTAACTATGGCTACACCTTC. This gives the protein CASSLGRTANYGYTF. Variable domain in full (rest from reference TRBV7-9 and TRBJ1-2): DTGVSQNPRHKITKRGQNVTFRCDPISEHNRLYWYRQTLGQGPEFLTYFQNEAQLEKSRLLSDRFSAERPKGSFSTLEIQRTEQGDSAMYLCASSLGRTANYGYTFGSGTRLTVV.

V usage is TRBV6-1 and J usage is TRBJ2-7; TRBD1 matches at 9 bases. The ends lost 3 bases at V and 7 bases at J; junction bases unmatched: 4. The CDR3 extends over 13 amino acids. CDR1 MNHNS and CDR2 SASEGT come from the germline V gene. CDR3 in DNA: TGTGCCAGCAGTGACGGGACAGGGTGGGAGCAGTACTTC. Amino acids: CASSDGTGWEQYF.

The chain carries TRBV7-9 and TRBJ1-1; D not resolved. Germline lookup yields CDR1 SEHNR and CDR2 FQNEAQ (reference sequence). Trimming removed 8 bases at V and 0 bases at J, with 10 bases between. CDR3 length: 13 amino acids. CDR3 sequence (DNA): TGTGCCAGCTTCGACCGAATGAACACTGAAGCTTTCTTT. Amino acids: CASFDRMNTEAFF.

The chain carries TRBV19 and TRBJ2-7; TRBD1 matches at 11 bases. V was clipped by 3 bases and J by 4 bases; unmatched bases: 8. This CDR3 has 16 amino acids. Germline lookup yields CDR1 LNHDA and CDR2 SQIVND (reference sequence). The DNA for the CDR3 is TGTGCCAGTAGTATCATTTCCGGACAGGGGGCTTACGAGCAGTACTTC. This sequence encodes CASSIISGQGAYEQYF.

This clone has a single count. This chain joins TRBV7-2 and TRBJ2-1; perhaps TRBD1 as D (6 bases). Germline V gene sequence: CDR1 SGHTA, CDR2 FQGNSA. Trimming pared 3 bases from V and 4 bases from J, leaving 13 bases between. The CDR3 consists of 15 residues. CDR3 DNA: TGTGCCAGCAGCTTCGTGGGGGCGGTTTACAATGAGCAGTTCTTC. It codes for CASSFVGAVYNEQFF.

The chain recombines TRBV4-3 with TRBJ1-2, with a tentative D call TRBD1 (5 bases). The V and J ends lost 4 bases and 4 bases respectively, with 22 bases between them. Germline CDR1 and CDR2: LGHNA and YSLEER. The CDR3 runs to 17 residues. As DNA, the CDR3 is TGCGCCAGCAGCCTGGGACGGATTATCCCCCCCCTCTATGGCTACACCTTC. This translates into CASSLGRIIPPLYGYTF.

The CDR3 nucleotides read TGTGCCAGTAGTATTATTTTGGGACTTAACTACGAGCAGTACTTC. As protein: CASSIILGLNYEQYF. V gene TRBV19 combines with J gene TRBJ2-7; D may be TRBD2 (6 bases). The length of the CDR3 is 15 residues. V lost 3 bases and J lost 3, with 15 bases in between. The germline CDR1 and CDR2 sequences are LNHDA and SQIVND (reference sequence).

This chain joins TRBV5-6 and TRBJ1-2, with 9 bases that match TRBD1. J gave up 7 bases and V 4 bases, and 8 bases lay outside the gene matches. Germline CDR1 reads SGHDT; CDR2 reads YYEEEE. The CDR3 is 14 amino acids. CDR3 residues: CASSAGQGAFGYTF. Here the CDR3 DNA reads TGTGCCAGCAGCGCGGGACAGGGAGCCTTTGGCTACACCTTC.

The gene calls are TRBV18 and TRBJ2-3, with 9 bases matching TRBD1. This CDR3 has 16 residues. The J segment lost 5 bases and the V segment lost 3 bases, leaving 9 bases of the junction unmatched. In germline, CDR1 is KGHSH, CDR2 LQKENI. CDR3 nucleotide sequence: TGTGCCAGCTCACCGACTTTGACAGGGGGTGGAGATACGCAGTATTTT. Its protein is CASSPTLTGGGDTQYF. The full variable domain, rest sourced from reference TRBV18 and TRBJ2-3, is NAGVMQNPRHLVRRRGQEARLRCSPMKGHSHVYWYRQLPEEGLKFMVYLQKENIIDESGMPKERFSAEFPKEGPSILRIQQVVRGDSAAYFCASSPTLTGGGDTQYFGPGTRLTVL.

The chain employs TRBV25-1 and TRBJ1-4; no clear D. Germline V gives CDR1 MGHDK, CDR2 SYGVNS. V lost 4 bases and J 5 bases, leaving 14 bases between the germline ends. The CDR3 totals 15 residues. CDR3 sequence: CASSGRPEPNEKLFF. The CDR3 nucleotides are TGTGCCAGCAGTGGGCGTCCTGAACCAAATGAAAAACTGTTTTTT.

CDR3 nucleotides: TGTGCCAGTCGCACCGGGACAGGGGAGACCCAGTACTTC. Translating gives CASRTGTGETQYF. The rearrangement uses TRBV19 and TRBJ2-5; 9 nucleotides align to TRBD1. The germline CDR1 and CDR2 sequences are LNHDA and SQIVND (reference sequence). J lost 5 bases, V lost 8 bases, and 6 bases had no gene match. This CDR3 has 13 amino acids.

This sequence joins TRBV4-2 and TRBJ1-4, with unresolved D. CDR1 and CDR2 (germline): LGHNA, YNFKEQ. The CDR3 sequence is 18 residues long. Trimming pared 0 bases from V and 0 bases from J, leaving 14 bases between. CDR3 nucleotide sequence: TGTGCCAGCAGCCAAGAATTTGTGCGGTCAGCAACTAATGAAAAACTGTTTTTT. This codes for CASSQEFVRSATNEKLFF.

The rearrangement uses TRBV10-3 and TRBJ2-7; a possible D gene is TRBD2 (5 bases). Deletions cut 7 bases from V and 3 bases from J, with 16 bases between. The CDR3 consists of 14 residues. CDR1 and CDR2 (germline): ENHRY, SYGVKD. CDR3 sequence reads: CAITPTGKGYEQYF. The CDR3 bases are TGTGCCATCACCCCGACGGGGAAAGGCTACGAGCAGTACTTC.

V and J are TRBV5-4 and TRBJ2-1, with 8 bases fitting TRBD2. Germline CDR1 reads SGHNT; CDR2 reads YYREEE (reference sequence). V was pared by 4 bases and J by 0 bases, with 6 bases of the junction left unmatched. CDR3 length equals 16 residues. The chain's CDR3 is CASSAPGLGSYNEQFF. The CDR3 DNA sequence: TGTGCCAGCAGCGCACCGGGACTAGGCTCCTACAATGAGCAGTTCTTC.

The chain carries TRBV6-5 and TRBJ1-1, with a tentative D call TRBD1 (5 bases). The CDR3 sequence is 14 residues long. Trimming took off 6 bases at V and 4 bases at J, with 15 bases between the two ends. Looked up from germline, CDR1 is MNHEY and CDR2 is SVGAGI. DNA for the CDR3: TGTGCCAGCAGCGGTCCGGGACTGGGCACTGAAGCTTTCTTT. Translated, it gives CASSGPGLGTEAFF.

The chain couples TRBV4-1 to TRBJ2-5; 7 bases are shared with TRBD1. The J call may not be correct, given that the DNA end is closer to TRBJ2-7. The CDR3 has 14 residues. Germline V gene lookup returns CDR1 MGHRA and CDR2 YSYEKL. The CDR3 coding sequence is TGCGCCAGCAGCCAAAAGACAGGGTTAGGCGAGCAGTACTTC. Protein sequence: CASSQKTGLGEQYF.